The 25 T cell receptor beta chains given below trace back to one sample, sequenced in a study of HIV-infected patients and healthy controls. cDNA was made from roughly 470 ng RNA using alpha and beta constant primers. Separate chain-specific third strand synthesis with multiplexing indices produced the alpha and beta libraries. Each CDR3 protein is one row after TCRdb ran MiXCR on the 5' RACE reads. The table has roughly 9,000 distinct CDR3 sequences, 8.7% seen once. Antiretroviral therapy had run roughly three months, about 14 weeks, before follow-up blood collection. All unsorted peripheral T cells were captured because whole blood was used without fractionation. Sequenced here: blood, sampled during antiretroviral therapy. These receptor sequences come from an adult with HIV infection.

This clonotype showed up just a few times. The rearrangement joins TRBV10-3 to TRBJ2-7; perhaps TRBD2 as D (5 bases). Trimming cost V 6 bases and J 4 bases, with 10 bases left between them. This CDR3 spans 12 amino acids. Germline V lookup: CDR1 ENHRY, CDR2 SYGVKD. CDR3 protein: CAIREEGYEQYV. Written as DNA, the CDR3 is TGTGCCATCAGGGAAGAGGGTTACGAGCAGTACGTC.

A few counts support this clonotype. The chain uses TRBV5-4 and TRBJ2-7, with TRBD1 matching over 9 bases. The CDR3 has 13 amino acids. V dropped 0 bases and J dropped 12; count of bases not matched to a gene: 7. In germline, CDR1 is SGHNT, CDR2 YYREEE (reference sequence). The chain's CDR3 is CASSLDRGPGTYV. Here the CDR3 DNA reads TGTGCCAGCAGCTTGGACAGGGGGCCTGGTACGTACGTC.

In this sample, this clonotype turned up many times. V gene TRBV9 combines with J gene TRBJ1-2; D possibly corresponds to TRBD1 (6 bases). The germline V gene encodes CDR1 SGDLS and CDR2 YYNGEE. This CDR3 is built from 17 residues. V lost 4 bases to trimming and J lost 6 bases, with 25 bases between them. Written as DNA, the CDR3 is TGTGCCAGCAGCCCACACATTTCAGATCCGGGGGCCGATGGCTACACCTTC. It is translated as CASSPHISDPGADGYTF.

In its sample, this clonotype was seen many times. This sequence joins TRBV6-4 and TRBJ1-1, with D possibly matching TRBD1 (5 bases). Germline lookup yields CDR1 MRHNA and CDR2 SNTAGT. V lost 7 bases and J 1 base, leaving 13 bases between the germline ends. The CDR3 is 14 amino acids. The CDR3: CASKSQAQNTEAFF. The CDR3 bases are TGTGCCAGCAAGTCACAGGCCCAGAACACTGAAGCTTTCTTT.

This clonotype was picked up many times. The V gene is TRBV4-2, the J gene TRBJ2-1; TRBD1 agrees at 9 bases. Germline CDR1 and CDR2: LGHNA and YNFKEQ. With 1 base clipped from V and 9 bases from J, the junction kept 7 bases outside the gene matches. This CDR3 spans 15 amino acids. CDR3 loop: CASSQGDRGDSEQFF. CDR3 in DNA: TGTGCCAGCAGCCAAGGTGACAGGGGGGATAGTGAGCAGTTCTTC.

This clonotype is classed as medium-sized. The junction shows a germline mismatch at one end, possibly a read error. The gene calls are TRBV13 and TRBJ2-1, with D unclear. The CDR3 spans 13 residues. CDR1 PRHDT and CDR2 FYEKMQ come from the germline V gene (reference sequence). The CDR3 loop is CASSHSSYNEQFF. CDR3 DNA sequence: TGTGCCAGCAGCCACTCCTCCTACAATGAGCAGTTTTTC. The full variable domain, with the rest looked up from reference TRBV13 and TRBJ2-1, is AAGVIQSPRHLIKEKRETATLKCYPIPRHDTVYWYQQGPGQDPQFLISFYEKMQSDKGSIPDRFSAQQFSDYHSELNMSSLELGDSALYFCASSHSSYNEQFFGPGTRLTVL.

In its sample, this clonotype is medium-sized. The J gene is TRBJ2-7, the V gene TRBV5-6; 7 bases map to TRBD2. The CDR3 sequence is 14 residues long. Germline assignment: CDR1 SGHDT and CDR2 YYEEEE. The trim removed 2 bases at V and 1 base at J, leaving 3 bases unmatched. CDR3 nucleotides: TGTGCCAGCAGCTTAGGCGGGAGATCCTACGAGCAGTACTTC. Amino acid sequence: CASSLGGRSYEQYF.

This clonotype has a count of ten or more. The rearrangement joins TRBV19 to TRBJ1-6, with a weak D call TRBD1 (5 bases). Germline V gene data show CDR1 as LNHDA and CDR2 as SQIVND (reference sequence). This CDR3 is built from 15 residues. V gave up 4 bases and J gave up 9 bases, with 16 bases separating them. For the CDR3, the DNA is TGTGCCAGTAGTACCACCGGGACGGTAGCTTCACCCCTCCACTTT. It encodes CASSTTGTVASPLHF.

This clonotype was found many times. The chain couples TRBV6-1 to TRBJ1-1, with a weak D call TRBD1 (6 bases). The CDR3 sequence is 16 residues long. The V gene lost 3 bases and the J gene lost 1 base, with 15 bases spanning the gap. Looked up from germline, CDR1 is MNHNS and CDR2 is SASEGT. The chain's CDR3 is CASSDWVRGPNTEAFF. CDR3 bases: TGTGCCAGCAGTGATTGGGTCAGGGGTCCGAACACTGAAGCTTTCTTT.

This clonotype is medium-sized within its sample. The chain joins TRBV6-1 to TRBJ1-1, with no clear D. The CDR3 contains 19 residues. Germline V CDR1 and CDR2: MNHNS, SASEGT. V was clipped by 3 bases and J by 0 bases, with 23 bases between them. This CDR3 is CASSDLRKRHVLMNTEAFF. In DNA form, the CDR3 reads TGTGCCAGCAGTGACCTAAGAAAACGACATGTCCTCATGAACACTGAAGCTTTCTTT.

Ten or more counts support this clonotype. The rearrangement links TRBV7-2 to TRBJ1-1, with no clear D. The germline V gene has CDR1 SGHTA and CDR2 FQGNSA. CDR3 length: 13 amino acids. Trimming took off 1 base at V and 5 bases at J, with 8 bases between the two ends. This CDR3 is CASSLDQVTEAFF. In DNA, the CDR3 is TGTGCCAGCAGCTTAGATCAGGTTACTGAAGCTTTCTTT.

By share, this clonotype ranks as medium-sized. The CDR3 sequence is CSAGTSGRGEQFF. CDR3 coding DNA: TGCAGTGCAGGGACTAGCGGGAGAGGAGAGCAGTTCTTC. This chain links TRBV20-1 with TRBJ2-1; TRBD2 aligns across 14 bases. Losses at the gene ends were 6 bases for V and 10 bases for J; bases not matched to a gene: 5. This CDR3 has 13 amino acids. Germline CDR1 is DFQATT and CDR2 is SNEGSKA (reference sequence).

V is TRBV10-3 and J is TRBJ2-1; maybe TRBD2 (5 bases). CDR1 is ENHRY, CDR2 SYGVKD, per germline. This CDR3 contains 14 residues. V gave up 2 bases and J gave up 8 bases, with 13 bases separating them. CDR3 coding DNA: TGTGCCATCAGTGAGAAGTCGGGAAACGATGAGCAGTTCTTC. This encodes CAISEKSGNDEQFF.

The CDR3 loop is CASSLVGKSTDTQYF. CDR3 in DNA: TGCGCCAGCAGCTTGGTCGGGAAAAGCACAGATACGCAGTATTTT. The chain recombines TRBV5-1 with TRBJ2-3, with D possibly matching TRBD2 (5 bases). The CDR3 has 15 amino acids. Trimming pared 0 bases from V and 0 bases from J, leaving 8 bases between. The germline CDR1 and CDR2 sequences are SGHRS and YFSETQ.

This clonotype was seen only a few times. The J gene is TRBJ1-5, the V gene TRBV6-5; D is ambiguous. V lost 5 bases, J lost 0 bases, and 11 bases lay in between. The CDR3 has 15 residues. Germline CDR1 reads MNHEY; CDR2 reads SVGAGI. CDR3 amino acids: CASSPDIYSNQPQHF. For the CDR3, the DNA is TGTGCCAGCAGTCCCGACATTTATAGCAATCAGCCCCAGCATTTT.

The chain recombines TRBV6-2 or TRBV6-3 with TRBJ2-1, with 9 bases lining up with TRBD2. The V segment lost 5 bases and the J segment 4 bases; nucleotides outside the gene matches: 9. CDR3 length equals 16 residues. Germline assignment: CDR1 MNHEY and CDR2 SVGEGT. The CDR3 DNA reads TGTGCCAGCAGTCCCGGTAGCGGGAGAGGGTACAATGAGCAGTTCTTC. Translated: CASSPGSGRGYNEQFF.

This clonotype occurred many times. V gene TRBV5-1 combines with J gene TRBJ2-7; D gene unclear. CDR1 and CDR2 from the germline V gene are SGHRS and YFSETQ. The CDR3 extends over 11 amino acids. Trimming took 7 bases from V and 3 from J, leaving 8 bases between them. DNA of the CDR3: TGCGCCAGCGCAGCAGACTACGAGCAGTACTTC. It is translated as CASAADYEQYF.

The chain combines TRBV29-1 with TRBJ1-1; 7 bases agree with TRBD1. With V trimmed by 4 bases and J by 10 bases, 6 bases remained unmatched. CDR1 and CDR2 from the germline V gene are SQVTM and ANQGSEA. The CDR3 sequence is 11 residues long. The CDR3 loop reads CSVVGTVRAFF. For the CDR3, the DNA is TGCAGCGTTGTAGGGACAGTTCGAGCTTTCTTT. The full variable domain, with the rest looked up from reference TRBV29-1 and TRBJ1-1, is SAVISQKPSRDICQRGTSLTIQCQVDSQVTMMFWYRQQPGQSLTLIATANQGSEATYESGFVIDKFPISRPNLTFSTLTVSNMSPEDSSIYLCSVVGTVRAFFGQGTRLTVV.

By frequency in the sample, this clonotype is medium-sized. This chain connects TRBV7-3 to TRBJ1-2; D unclear. This CDR3 contains 13 residues. Germline-derived CDR1 and CDR2 are SGHTA and FQGTGA. V was pared by 1 base and J by 1 base, with 4 bases between. DNA of the CDR3: TGTGCCAGCAGCTTAAACAGTAACTATGGCTACACCTTC. Residues: CASSLNSNYGYTF.

This clonotype was seen a handful of times. The CDR3 DNA reads TGTGCCAGCAGTTTCGTGGGGAACACTGAAGCTTTCTTT. Amino acid sequence: CASSFVGNTEAFF. This chain uses TRBV12-3 or TRBV12-4 with TRBJ1-1; no firm D call. Trimming shortened V by 3 bases and J by 1 base, and 6 bases separated the two germline ends. The CDR3 runs to 13 residues.

In its sample, this clonotype was seen many times. The rearrangement uses TRBV18 and TRBJ2-2; D is undetermined. This CDR3 has 14 amino acids. V lost 8 bases and J lost 5, with 15 bases in between. Germline lookup yields CDR1 KGHSH and CDR2 LQKENI. The chain's CDR3 is CASMSPERTGELFF. Written as DNA, the CDR3 is TGTGCCAGCATGAGTCCCGAGCGTACCGGGGAGCTGTTTTTT.

This clonotype is labeled medium-sized. The rearrangement joins TRBV2 to TRBJ2-3; 8 positions agree with TRBD1. The CDR3 has 13 residues. V was clipped by 5 bases and J by 6 bases; unmatched bases: 4. The germline CDR1 and CDR2 sequences are SNHLY and FYNNEI. CDR3 protein: CASSPGGADTQYF. The CDR3 bases are TGTGCCAGCAGTCCAGGGGGCGCGGATACGCAGTATTTT.

The V call is TRBV12-3 or TRBV12-4, the J call TRBJ1-2; maybe TRBD1 (5 bases). With 3 bases removed from V and 2 bases from J, the gap between germline ends came to 10 bases. The CDR3 is 14 amino acids. For the CDR3, the DNA is TGTGCCAGCAGTTTTGGAGGGGAAAACTATGGCTACACCTTC. Translation gives CASSFGGENYGYTF.

This clonotype was picked up a small number of times. J is TRBJ1-4 and V is TRBV6-5; 7 bases fit TRBD1. The germline V gene encodes CDR1 MNHEY and CDR2 SVGAGI. The CDR3 runs to 14 residues. V dropped 6 bases and J dropped 8; count of bases not matched to a gene: 9. The CDR3 loop is CASSPFLGGEKLFF. The CDR3 nucleotides are TGTGCCAGCAGCCCATTTTTAGGGGGCGAAAAACTGTTTTTT.

This clonotype has at least ten counts. The genes are TRBV14 and TRBJ2-1; D not resolved. The CDR3 is 15 residues long. V shed 6 bases and J shed 1 base, with 13 bases lying between them. Per the germline V gene, CDR1 is SGHDN and CDR2 is FVKESK. The DNA for the CDR3 is TGTGCCAGCAGTCCCCCGCTCAAGTCCTACAATGAGCAGTTCTTC. This encodes CASSPPLKSYNEQFF.